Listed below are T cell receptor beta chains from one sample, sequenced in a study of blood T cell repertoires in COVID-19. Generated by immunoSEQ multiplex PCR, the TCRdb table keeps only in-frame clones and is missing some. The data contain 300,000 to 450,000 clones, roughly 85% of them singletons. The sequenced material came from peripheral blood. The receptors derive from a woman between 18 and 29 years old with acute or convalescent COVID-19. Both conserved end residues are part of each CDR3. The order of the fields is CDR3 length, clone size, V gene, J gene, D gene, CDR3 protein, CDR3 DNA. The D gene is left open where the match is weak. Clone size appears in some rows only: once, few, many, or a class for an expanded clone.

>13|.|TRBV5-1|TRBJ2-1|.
CASSRTSHHEQFF
TGCGCCAGCAGCCGTACTAGTCACCATGAGCAGTTCTTC
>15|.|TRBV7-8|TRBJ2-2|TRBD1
CASTTGQGSTGELFF
TGTGCCAGCACCACAGGACAGGGGAGCACCGGGGAGCTGTTTTTT
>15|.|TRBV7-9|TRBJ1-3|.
CASNQGRGTGNTIYF
TGTGCCAGCAACCAGGGAAGAGGTACTGGAAACACCATATATTTT
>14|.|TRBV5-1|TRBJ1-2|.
CASSLEGGMDGYTF
TGCGCCAGCAGCTTGGAGGGAGGGATGGATGGCTACACCTTC
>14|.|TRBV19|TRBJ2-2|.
CASSIPPNTGELFF
TGTGCCAGTAGTATACCTCCGAACACCGGGGAGCTGTTTTTT
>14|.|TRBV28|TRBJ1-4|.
CASRPGRANEKLFF
TGTGCCAGCAGACCAGGGAGGGCTAATGAAAAACTGTTTTTT
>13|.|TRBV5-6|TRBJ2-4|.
CASSSQTQDIQYF
TGTGCCAGCAGCTCCCAGACGCAGGACATTCAGTACTTC
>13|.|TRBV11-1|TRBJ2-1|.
CASIRSTGEVKFF
TGTGCCAGCATTCGATCCACAGGGGAGGTCAAGTTCTTC
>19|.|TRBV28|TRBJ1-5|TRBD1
CASNGRWTGAYHSNQPQHF
TGTGCCAGCAACGGCCGTTGGACAGGGGCTTACCATAGCAATCAGCCCCAGCATTTT
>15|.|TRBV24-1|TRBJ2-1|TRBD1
CATSAGQGAYNEQFF
TGTGCCACCAGTGCCGGACAGGGGGCGTACAATGAGCAGTTCTTC
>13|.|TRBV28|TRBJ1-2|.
CASTSGRGSGYTF
TGTGCCAGCACTTCCGGGAGAGGGTCTGGCTACACCTTC
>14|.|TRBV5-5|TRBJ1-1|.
CASSTQGQNTEAFF
TGTGCCAGCAGCACCCAAGGACAGAACACTGAAGCTTTCTTT
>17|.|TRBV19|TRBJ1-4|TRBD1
CASSTGQGSATNEKLFF
TGTGCCAGTAGTACGGGACAGGGGAGTGCAACTAATGAAAAACTGTTTTTT
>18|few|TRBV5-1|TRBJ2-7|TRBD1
CASSRDRAPERDSYEQYF
TGCGCCAGCAGCCGGGACAGGGCACCGGAGCGAGATTCGTACGAGCAGTACTTC
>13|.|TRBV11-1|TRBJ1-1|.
CASSPGGLTEAFF
TGTGCCAGCAGCCCCGGGGGGCTTACTGAAGCTTTCTTT
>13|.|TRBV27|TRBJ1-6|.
CASSLSRNSPLHF
TGTGCCAGCAGTTTGAGTAGAAATTCACCCCTCCACTTT
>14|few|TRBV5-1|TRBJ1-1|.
CASSFGQMNTEAFF
TGCGCCAGCAGCTTCGGACAGATGAACACTGAAGCTTTCTTT
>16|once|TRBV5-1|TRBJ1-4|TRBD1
CASSAAPTGGAEKLFF
TGCGCCAGCAGCGCCGCGCCAACAGGGGGCGCTGAAAAACTGTTTTTT
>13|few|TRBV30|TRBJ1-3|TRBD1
CASSQGTGNTIYF
TGTGCCTCATCACAGGGGACTGGAAACACCATATATTTT
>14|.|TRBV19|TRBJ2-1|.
CASSPQQEYNEQFF
TGTGCCAGTAGCCCCCAACAGGAGTACAATGAGCAGTTCTTC
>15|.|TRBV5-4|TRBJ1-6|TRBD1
CASSADDRGDSPLHF
TGTGCCAGCAGCGCGGACGACAGGGGGGATTCACCCCTCCACTTT
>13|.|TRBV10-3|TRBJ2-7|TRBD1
CAISGQGASEQYF
TGTGCCATCAGTGGACAGGGGGCGAGTGAGCAGTACTTC
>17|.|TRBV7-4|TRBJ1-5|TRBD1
CASSPLQGANSNQPQHF
TGTGCCAGCAGCCCACTACAGGGGGCGAATAGCAATCAGCCCCAGCATTTT
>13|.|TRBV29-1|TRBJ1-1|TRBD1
CSVGPDDREFAFF
TGCAGCGTTGGACCCGACGACAGGGAGTTTGCTTTCTTT
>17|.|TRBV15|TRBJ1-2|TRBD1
CATSLTGTGDSNYGYTF
TGTGCCACCAGCTTAACCGGGACAGGAGATTCTAACTATGGCTACACCTTC
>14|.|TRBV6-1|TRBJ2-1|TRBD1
CASSEEGQGYEQFF
TGTGCCAGCAGTGAAGAGGGACAGGGGTATGAGCAGTTCTTC
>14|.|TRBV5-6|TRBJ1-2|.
CASSLDQGRGGYTF
TGTGCCAGCAGCTTGGACCAGGGGAGGGGTGGCTACACCTTC
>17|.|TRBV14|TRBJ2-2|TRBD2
CASSLKRGTSDPGELFF
TGTGCCAGCAGCCTTAAGCGAGGGACTAGCGATCCCGGGGAGCTGTTTTTT
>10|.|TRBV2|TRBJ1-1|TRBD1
CASRDRGAFF
TGTGCCAGCAGAGACAGGGGGGCTTTCTTT
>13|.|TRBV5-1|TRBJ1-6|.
CASSLARNSPLHF
TGCGCCAGCAGCTTGGCTAGGAATTCACCCCTCCACTTT
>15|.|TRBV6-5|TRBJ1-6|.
CASSYRGGGNSPLHF
TGTGCCAGCAGTTACCGAGGGGGGGGTAATTCACCCCTCCACTTT
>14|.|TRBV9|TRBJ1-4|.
CASSVEGVGEKLFF
TGTGCCAGCAGCGTAGAGGGGGTGGGTGAAAAACTGTTTTTT
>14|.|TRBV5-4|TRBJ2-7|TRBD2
CASSSRAGGYEQYF
TGTGCCAGCAGCTCCAGAGCGGGGGGCTACGAGCAGTACTTC
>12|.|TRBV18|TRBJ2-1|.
CASSGIGNEQFF
TGTGCCAGCTCCGGGATAGGGAATGAGCAGTTCTTC
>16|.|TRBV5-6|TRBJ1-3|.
CASSLVATQAGNTIYF
TGTGCCAGCAGCTTGGTCGCGACCCAGGCTGGAAACACCATATATTTT
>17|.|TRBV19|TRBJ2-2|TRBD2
CASSIGTGGPYTGELFF
TGTGCCAGTAGTATAGGGACGGGGGGGCCGTACACCGGGGAGCTGTTTTTT
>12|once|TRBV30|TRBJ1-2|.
CAWSQGQYGYTF
TGTGCCTGGAGTCAAGGACAGTATGGCTACACCTTC
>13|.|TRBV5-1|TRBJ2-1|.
CASSLVDYNEQFF
TGCGCCAGCAGCTTGGTAGACTACAATGAGCAGTTCTTC
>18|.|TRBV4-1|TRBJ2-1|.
CASSPRDFFASSYNEQFF
TGCGCCAGCAGCCCCCGGGACTTCTTTGCCAGCTCCTACAATGAGCAGTTCTTC
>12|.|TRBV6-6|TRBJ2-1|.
CASSYSWHEQFF
TGTGCCAGCAGTTACTCATGGCATGAGCAGTTCTTC
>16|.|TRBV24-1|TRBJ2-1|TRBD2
CATSDPGLAGGGEQFF
TGTGCCACCAGTGACCCGGGACTAGCGGGGGGTGGTGAGCAGTTCTTC
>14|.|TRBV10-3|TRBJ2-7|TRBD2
CAIIRAGRSYEQYF
TGTGCCATCATTCGAGCGGGGAGATCCTACGAGCAGTACTTC